The 28 T cell receptor beta chains below were found in one sample sequenced in a study of shared clonotypes between healthy human individuals. Produced via immunoSEQ multiplex PCR; TCRdb's table is partial and in-frame only. The sample lists around 1.9 million clones; about 93% were seen once. CD45RO-negative cells were positively selected for CCR7, leaving out terminally differentiated effector memory CD45RA+ cells. Sequenced: naive CD8+ T cells from PBMCs. The receptors come from a man younger than 30 in good health. Some clones in this sample may be carry-over from other donors' samples.

In nucleotides, the CDR3 is TGCGCCAGCAGCCACCCCAGCGGGAGCTACACCGGGGAGCTGTTTTTT. Protein: CASSHPSGSYTGELFF. The chain carries TRBV4-1 and TRBJ2-2; 8 nucleotides line up with TRBD2. CDR1 is MGHRA, CDR2 YSYEKL, per germline. The length of the CDR3 is 16 residues. V lost 3 bases and J lost 3; bases outside the gene matches: 6.

The chain employs TRBV27 and TRBJ2-1; D is unresolved. In germline, CDR1 is MNHEY, CDR2 SMNVEV (reference sequence). The CDR3 is 14 residues long. The V gene lost 9 bases and the J gene lost 1 base, with 13 bases spanning the gap. This CDR3 is CASNSLGSYNEQFF. Written as DNA, the CDR3 is TGTGCCAGTAATAGCCTCGGGTCCTACAATGAGCAGTTCTTC.

The chain joins TRBV19 to TRBJ2-1, with 10 bases that match TRBD1. The CDR3 contains 17 residues. The trim removed 7 bases at V and 2 bases at J, leaving 11 bases unmatched. Germline CDR1 LNHDA, CDR2 SQIVND (reference sequence). DNA for the CDR3: TGTGCCAGTACTCAGGACAGGGGGTTTTGGGCCTACAATGAGCAGTTCTTC. Amino acids: CASTQDRGFWAYNEQFF. The full variable domain, with the rest looked up from reference TRBV19 and TRBJ2-1, is DGGITQSPKYLFRKEGQNVTLSCEQNLNHDAMYWYRQDPGQGLRLIYYSQIVNDFQKGDIAEGYSVSREKKESFPLTVTSAQKNPTAFYLCASTQDRGFWAYNEQFFGPGTRLTVL.

This chain links TRBV7-6 with TRBJ2-7; 7 nucleotides align to TRBD2. Per the germline V gene, CDR1 is SGHVS and CDR2 is FNYEAQ. Trimming took 0 bases from V and 2 from J; bases not matched to a gene: 7. This CDR3 spans 16 amino acids. The CDR3 here is CASSLAKSGTAYEQYF. The DNA for the CDR3 is TGTGCCAGCAGCTTAGCGAAAAGCGGGACTGCCTACGAGCAGTACTTC.

The CDR3 DNA follows: TGTGCCAGCAGTCCAAGCCGTCGGAGTGAGACCCAGTACTTC. Translated, it gives CASSPSRRSETQYF. The chain couples TRBV27 to TRBJ2-5, with D hard to call. The V gene's germline CDR1 is MNHEY and CDR2 SMNVEV (reference sequence). Trimming left V 5 bases short and J 5 bases short, with 15 bases between. The length of the CDR3 is 14 residues.

The V and J genes are TRBV9 and TRBJ2-1, with D possibly TRBD1 on 7 matching bases. From germline, CDR1 is SGDLS and CDR2 YYNGEE. Deletions cut 6 bases from V and 10 bases from J, with 20 bases between. CDR3 length equals 14 residues. The CDR3 bases are TGTGCCAGCACCGTGGGTGGAGGGGGCGGCGAGCAGTTCTTC. Its translation is CASTVGGGGGEQFF.

The J gene is TRBJ2-7, the V gene TRBV7-9, with D unclear. Trimming removed 5 bases at V and 3 bases at J, with 8 bases between. The length of the CDR3 is 12 residues. Germline V gene data show CDR1 as SEHNR and CDR2 as FQNEAQ (reference sequence). This chain's CDR3 is CASSAVHYEQYF. Written as DNA, the CDR3 is TGTGCCAGCAGCGCGGTACACTACGAGCAGTACTTC.

J is TRBJ2-5 and V is TRBV28, with D tentatively TRBD1 (6 bases). The V end lost 7 bases, the J end lost 9 bases, and 24 bases lay between the germline ends. Looked up from germline, CDR1 is MDHEN and CDR2 is SYDVKM. The CDR3 is made up of 15 amino acids. The CDR3 sequence: CASKTGTNTFGAQYF. The CDR3 DNA sequence: TGTGCCAGCAAAACCGGGACAAATACCTTCGGGGCCCAGTACTTC.

The chain joins TRBV29-1 to TRBJ2-1, with D possibly matching TRBD1 (6 bases). V was shortened by 3 bases and J by 2 bases, with 14 bases between the two germline ends. Germline-derived CDR1 and CDR2 are SQVTM and ANQGSEA. This CDR3 region has 15 residues. CDR3 in DNA: TGCAGCGTTGAGGGCAGGGGAGCGGCCTACAATGAGCAGTTCTTC. This encodes CSVEGRGAAYNEQFF.

This chain links TRBV11-2 with TRBJ1-1, with D maybe TRBD1 (5 bases). This CDR3 is built from 14 residues. Trimming removed 5 bases from V and 3 bases from J, with 13 bases in between. Per germline, CDR1 SGHAT and CDR2 FQNNGV. CDR3 residues: CASSPRDRYTEAFF. The CDR3 DNA sequence: TGTGCCAGCAGCCCCCGGGACCGATACACTGAAGCTTTCTTT.

The gene calls are TRBV4-1 and TRBJ1-4, with D uncertain. The V gene's germline CDR1 is MGHRA and CDR2 YSYEKL. The ends were cut back, 1 base at V and 4 bases at J, with 16 bases in the middle. The CDR3 length is 17 residues. CDR3 nucleotide sequence: TGCGCCAGCAGCCAAGCCAGGCAGGCTTTCCTTAATGAAAAACTGTTTTTT. Residues: CASSQARQAFLNEKLFF.

The chain joins TRBV2 to TRBJ2-1; D may correspond to TRBD1 or TRBD2 (6 bases each). CDR1 SNHLY and CDR2 FYNNEI come from the germline V gene. Trimming shortened V by 1 base and J by 13 bases, and 17 bases separated the two germline ends. The CDR3 spans 14 residues. The CDR3 is CASSEGLARGEQFF. In nucleotides, the CDR3 is TGTGCCAGCAGTGAAGGGCTAGCGAGGGGGGAACAGTTCTTC.

This clone was seen only once. The J gene is TRBJ2-2, the V gene TRBV13; D uncertain. The germline V gene encodes CDR1 PRHDT and CDR2 FYEKMQ (reference sequence). This CDR3 contains 14 residues. V lost 5 bases to trimming and J lost 3 bases, with 10 bases between them. CDR3 sequence reads: CASSPRIDTGELFF. In DNA, the CDR3 is TGTGCCAGCAGCCCTCGGATCGACACCGGGGAGCTGTTTTTT.

The chain joins TRBV13 to TRBJ2-3; TRBD2 is a possible D gene (6 bases). Germline V gene lookup returns CDR1 PRHDT and CDR2 FYEKMQ (reference sequence). V was shortened by 4 bases and J by 6 bases, with 20 bases between the two germline ends. The CDR3 totals 16 residues. CDR3 residues: CASSSGGTPFADTQYF. The CDR3 region has the DNA TGTGCCAGCAGCTCCGGAGGGACGCCGTTCGCGGATACGCAGTATTTT.

This chain uses TRBV4-3 with TRBJ2-1, with TRBD2 matching 8 bases. This CDR3 region has 16 residues. The germline gives CDR1 LGHNA, CDR2 YSLEER. V trimming: 4 bases; J trimming: 3 bases; junction bases outside the gene matches: 8. The CDR3 DNA sequence: TGCGCCAGCAGCCCAGGACGGCTAGCGGGCTACAATGAGCAGTTCTTC. Translating gives CASSPGRLAGYNEQFF.

The rearrangement links TRBV4-1 to TRBJ1-5; D is unresolved. Trimming took off 3 bases at V and 6 bases at J, with 12 bases between the two ends. Germline CDR1 is MGHRA and CDR2 is YSYEKL. This CDR3 is 14 amino acids long. This chain's CDR3 is CASSHSTLGQPQHF. The CDR3 DNA reads TGCGCCAGCAGCCACTCCACCTTAGGTCAGCCCCAGCATTTT.

The chain recombines TRBV9 with TRBJ1-4, with 7 bases fitting TRBD1. Germline trimming cut 3 bases from V and 7 bases from J; bases unmatched to any gene: 3. CDR3 length equals 13 residues. Germline V gene sequence: CDR1 SGDLS, CDR2 YYNGEE. The CDR3 protein is CASSGNRGEKLFF. The CDR3 region has the DNA TGTGCCAGCAGCGGAAACAGGGGTGAAAAACTGTTTTTT.

With respect to this clone: Other DNA sequences from this sample encode an identical CDR3 as well. The chain links TRBV19 to TRBJ1-2; D is unresolved. The V end was cut by 3 bases, the J end by 2 bases, with 7 bases between. In germline, CDR1 is LNHDA, CDR2 SQIVND (reference sequence). The CDR3 covers 13 residues. The CDR3 protein is CASSMGRNYGYTF. DNA of the CDR3: TGTGCCAGTAGTATGGGGAGAAACTATGGCTACACCTTC.

This chain joins TRBV21-1 and TRBJ2-1; the D segment call TRBD2 is taken from the table without a DNA check. TRBV21-1 is a recognized pseudogene. This CDR3 contains 16 residues. The CDR3 bases are TGTGCCAGCAGCATGAGGGACTGGCGCTCCTACAATGAGCAGTTCTTC. This codes for CASSMRDWRSYNEQFF.

The sample holds a few counts of this clone. The chain uses TRBV9 and TRBJ2-7; 8 bases agree with TRBD1. Germline-derived CDR1 and CDR2 are SGDLS and YYNGEE. The trim removed 0 bases at V and 3 bases at J, leaving 5 bases unmatched. The CDR3 runs to 15 residues. DNA for the CDR3: TGTGCCAGCAGCGTAGGGGCAGGGGGCTTCTACGAGCAGTACTTC. Translated: CASSVGAGGFYEQYF.

This chain uses TRBV29-1 with TRBJ2-1; D unclear. V lost 5 bases and J 8 bases, leaving 19 bases between the germline ends. CDR3 length: 14 amino acids. Per the germline V gene, CDR1 is SQVTM and CDR2 is ANQGSEA. The CDR3 DNA follows: TGCAGCGTTCCCTTAGAGGCCTCCCTAGATGAGCAGTTCTTC. Amino acids: CSVPLEASLDEQFF.

The rearrangement uses TRBV5-6 and TRBJ2-6; 7 bases map to TRBD1. The CDR3 is 15 amino acids. Trimming removed 0 bases from V and 4 bases from J; junction bases left unmatched: 1. Germline assignment: CDR1 SGHDT and CDR2 YYEEEE. The DNA of the CDR3 is TGTGCCAGCAGCTTGGGAGGGGGCGGGGCCAACGTCCTGACTTTC. This codes for CASSLGGGGANVLTF.

The J gene is TRBJ2-2, the V gene TRBV15, with D possibly TRBD2 on 6 matching bases. The CDR3 loop spans 17 amino acids. Germline V gene data show CDR1 as LNHNV and CDR2 as YYDKDF (reference sequence). The V end lost 5 bases, the J end lost 0 bases, and 16 bases lay between the germline ends. The DNA for the CDR3 is TGTGCCACCAGCGGGGCGGGGCTCCCGACGAACACCGGGGAGCTGTTTTTT. Its translation: CATSGAGLPTNTGELFF.

The chain links TRBV5-4 to TRBJ2-4; D ambiguous. Germline V CDR1 and CDR2: SGHNT, YYREEE (reference sequence). The CDR3 contains 14 residues. The germline V and J ends were trimmed by 3 bases and 5 bases, with 12 bases remaining between them. The CDR3 is CASSSRQEQNIQYF. CDR3 nucleotide sequence: TGTGCCAGCAGCTCGAGACAAGAACAAAACATTCAGTACTTC.

The chain couples TRBV27 to TRBJ1-5; 9 bases match TRBD1. V lost 2 bases to trimming and J lost 6 bases; unmatched junction nucleotides: 8. CDR1 is MNHEY, CDR2 SMNVEV, per germline (reference sequence). This CDR3 is built from 16 residues. The CDR3 sequence: CASSLVGTGSSQPQHF. The CDR3 DNA follows: TGTGCCAGCAGTTTAGTCGGGACAGGGTCCAGTCAGCCCCAGCATTTT.

The rearrangement joins TRBV27 to TRBJ2-7; TRBD2 matches at 11 bases. The CDR3 has 16 amino acids. V shed 3 bases, J shed 1 base, and the junction held 5 bases outside the gene matches. Germline V CDR1 and CDR2: MNHEY, SMNVEV (reference sequence). Written as DNA, the CDR3 is TGTGCCAGCAGTTTCTCTAGCGGGAGGCCTTCCTACGAGCAGTACTTC. It is translated as CASSFSSGRPSYEQYF.

V is TRBV5-1 and J is TRBJ2-7; TRBD1 aligns across 9 bases. With 3 bases clipped from V and 1 base from J, the junction kept 5 bases outside the gene matches. Germline loops: CDR1 SGHRS, CDR2 YFSETQ. This CDR3 has 15 amino acids. The CDR3 loop is CASSWGTGSSYEQYF. The CDR3 DNA reads TGCGCCAGCAGCTGGGGGACAGGGAGTTCCTACGAGCAGTACTTC.

The genes are TRBV2 and TRBJ2-3; TRBD2 is a possible D gene (6 bases). The V end was cut by 3 bases, the J end by 4 bases, with 14 bases between. CDR1 is SNHLY and CDR2 is FYNNEI in the germline V gene. The CDR3 is 15 residues long. The CDR3 region has the DNA TGTGCCAGCAGTGACCCCCAGGGCGGGGCAGATACGCAGTATTTT. Protein: CASSDPQGGADTQYF.